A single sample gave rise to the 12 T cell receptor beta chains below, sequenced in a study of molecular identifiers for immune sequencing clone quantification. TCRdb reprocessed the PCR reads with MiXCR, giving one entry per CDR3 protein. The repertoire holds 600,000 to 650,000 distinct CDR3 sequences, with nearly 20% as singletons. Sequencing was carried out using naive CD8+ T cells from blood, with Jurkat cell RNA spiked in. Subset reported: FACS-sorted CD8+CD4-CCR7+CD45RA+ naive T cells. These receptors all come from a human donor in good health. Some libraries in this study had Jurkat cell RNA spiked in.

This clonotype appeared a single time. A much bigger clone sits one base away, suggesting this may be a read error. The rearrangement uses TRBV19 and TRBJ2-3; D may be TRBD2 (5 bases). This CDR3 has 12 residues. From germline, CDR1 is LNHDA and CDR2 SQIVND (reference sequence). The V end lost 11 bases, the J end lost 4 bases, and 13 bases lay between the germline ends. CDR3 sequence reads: CARTAGSDTQYF. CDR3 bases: TGTGCCCGTACGGCGGGCTCAGATACGCAGTATTTT.

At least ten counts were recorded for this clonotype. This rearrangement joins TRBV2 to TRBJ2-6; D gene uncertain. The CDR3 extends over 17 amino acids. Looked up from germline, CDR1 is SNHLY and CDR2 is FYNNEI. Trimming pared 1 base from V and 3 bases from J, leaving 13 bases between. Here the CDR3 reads CASSEEGTLFGANVLTF. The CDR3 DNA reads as TGTGCCAGCAGTGAAGAGGGTACGCTCTTTGGGGCCAACGTCCTGACTTTC.

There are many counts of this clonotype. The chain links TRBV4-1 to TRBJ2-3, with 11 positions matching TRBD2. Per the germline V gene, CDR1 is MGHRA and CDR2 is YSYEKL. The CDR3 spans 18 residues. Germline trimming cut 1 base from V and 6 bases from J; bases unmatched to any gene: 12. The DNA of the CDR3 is TGCGCCAGCAGCCAAGTACCCGGGGCTAGCGGGGGGTTGGATACGCAGTATTTT. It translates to CASSQVPGASGGLDTQYF.

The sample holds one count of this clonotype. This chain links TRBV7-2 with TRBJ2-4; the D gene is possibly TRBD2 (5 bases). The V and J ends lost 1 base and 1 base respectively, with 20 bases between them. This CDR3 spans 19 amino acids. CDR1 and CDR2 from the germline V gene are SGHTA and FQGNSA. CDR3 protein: CASSLVVGSLSGAKNIQYF. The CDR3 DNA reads TGTGCCAGCAGCTTAGTAGTGGGATCTTTATCGGGGGCCAAAAACATTCAGTACTTC.

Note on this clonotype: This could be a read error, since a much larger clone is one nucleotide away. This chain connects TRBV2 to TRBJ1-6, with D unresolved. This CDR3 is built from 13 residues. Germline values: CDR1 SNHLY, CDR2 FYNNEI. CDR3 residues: CASSGVNSSPLRF. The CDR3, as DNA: TGTGCCAGCAGTGGAGTCAACTCATCACCCCTCCGCTTT.

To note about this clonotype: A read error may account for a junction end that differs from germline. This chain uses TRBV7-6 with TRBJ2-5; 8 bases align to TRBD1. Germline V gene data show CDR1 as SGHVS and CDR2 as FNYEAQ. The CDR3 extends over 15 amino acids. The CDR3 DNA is TGTACCAGCAGCCCGGCCGGACAGGGCGGCGAGACCCAGTACTTC. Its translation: CTSSPAGQGGETQYF.

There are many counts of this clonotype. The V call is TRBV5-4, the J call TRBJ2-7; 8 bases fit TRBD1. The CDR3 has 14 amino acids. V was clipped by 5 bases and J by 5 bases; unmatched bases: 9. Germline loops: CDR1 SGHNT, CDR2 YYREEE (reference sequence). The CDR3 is CASSTGTGLNEQYF. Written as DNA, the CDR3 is TGTGCCAGCAGTACCGGGACAGGTCTTAACGAGCAGTACTTC.

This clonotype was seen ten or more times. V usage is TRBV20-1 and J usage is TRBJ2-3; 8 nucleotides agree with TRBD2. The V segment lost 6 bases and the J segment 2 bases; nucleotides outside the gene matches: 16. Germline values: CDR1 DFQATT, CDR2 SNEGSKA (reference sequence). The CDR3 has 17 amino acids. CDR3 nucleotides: TGCAGTGCCAAGACTAGCGCGCCCTCCGGACTCACAGATACGCAGTATTTT. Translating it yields CSAKTSAPSGLTDTQYF.

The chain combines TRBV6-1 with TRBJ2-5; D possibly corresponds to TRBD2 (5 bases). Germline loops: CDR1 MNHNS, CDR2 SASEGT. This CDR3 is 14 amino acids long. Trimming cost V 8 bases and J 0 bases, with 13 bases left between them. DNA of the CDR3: TGTGCCAGCGGCTCCGGGGTGTACCAAGAGACCCAGTACTTC. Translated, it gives CASGSGVYQETQYF.

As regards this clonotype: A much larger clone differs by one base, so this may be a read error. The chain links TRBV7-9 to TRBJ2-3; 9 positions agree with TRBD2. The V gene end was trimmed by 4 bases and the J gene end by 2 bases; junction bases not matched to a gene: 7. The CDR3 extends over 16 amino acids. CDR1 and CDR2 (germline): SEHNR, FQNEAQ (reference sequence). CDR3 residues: CASSSVRGGVTDTQYF. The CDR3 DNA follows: TGTGCCAGCAGCTCAGTTCGCGGGGGGGTCACAGATACGCAGTATTTT.

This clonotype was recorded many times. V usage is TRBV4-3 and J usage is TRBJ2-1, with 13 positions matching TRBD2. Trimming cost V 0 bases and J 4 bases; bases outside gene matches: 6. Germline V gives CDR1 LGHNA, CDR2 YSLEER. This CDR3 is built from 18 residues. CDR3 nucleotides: TGCGCCAGCAGCCAAGAAGGACTAGCGGGAGAAAATTACAATGAGCAGTTCTTC. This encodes CASSQEGLAGENYNEQFF.

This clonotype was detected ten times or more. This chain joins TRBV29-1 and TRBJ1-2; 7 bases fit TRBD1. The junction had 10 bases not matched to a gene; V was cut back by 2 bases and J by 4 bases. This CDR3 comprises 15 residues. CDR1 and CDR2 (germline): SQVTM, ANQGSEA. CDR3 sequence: CSVEPWTGQSYGYTF. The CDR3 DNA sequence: TGCAGCGTTGAACCATGGACAGGCCAGTCCTATGGCTACACCTTC.